This T cell receptor (beta chain) emerged from a study of a mutant IDH1 vaccine in newly diagnosed glioma (dated by TCRdb to about 2021). Turning to the overall study: Vaccination was initiated 4-6 weeks after radiotherapy alone, or concurrently with temozolomide cycles in the chemotherapy-containing groups. Of the approximately 34 patients who were treated, about 62% were male and around 38% were female, and the mean age was around 40 years. Prior to enrollment, standard therapy consisting of radiotherapy alone, temozolomide alone, or radiochemotherapy with temozolomide had been administered to patients, with the combination being received by most patients. The week-35 safety follow-up was designated visit V12, and the week-47 end of study was designated visit V13. Peripheral blood samples were drawn at six visits, namely V03 (baseline), V05, V07, V10, V12 and V13. Longitudinal TCRB deep sequencing was done for some 26 treated patients, wherever samples were available for exploratory analyses.

The study at large found these results: The authors noted that analyses of patient blood samples could not be reproduced because of sample limitations. Pseudoprogression appeared unrelated to alterations in the top peripheral T cell clonotypes detected by TCRB sequencing. Immune responses induced by the vaccine were seen in approximately 92% of patients across multiple MHC alleles. PBMC samples for TCRB deep sequencing were selected based on availability.

In the case of this clone: Its target antigen remains unknown. Per-base qualities were not stored, and no clone one base away is much larger.

From the germline V gene, CDR1 is MNHEY and CDR2 is SVGAGI. The germline ends are 10 bases apart after V is trimmed by 6 bases and J by 0 bases. The CDR3 goes from the cysteine to the phenylalanine over 14 residues. The DNA shown is the 42-base CDR3, in frame from base 1. The time point label on this specimen signifies: week 35, safety follow-up. Each vaccine dose was 300 ug of a 20-mer mutant IDH1 peptide in Montanide, given subcutaneously with topical imiquimod. Across visits V03 through V10, patients got a total of eight vaccinations, given in weeks 1, 3, 5, 7, 11, 15, 19 and 23. The donors had newly diagnosed IDH1-mutant astrocytomas of WHO grade 3 or 4 that showed loss of nuclear ATRX. The samples were drawn from NOA16, a multicentre, single-arm, open-label phase I trial in Germany that tested a mutant IDH1 peptide vaccine in humans for the first time. Genomic DNA for TCRB sequencing was isolated from EDTA blood with the DNeasy Blood and Tissue Kit.

To prepare the library, the immunoSEQ multiplex PCR assay was applied. The hsTCRB Kit was used according to the manufacturer's protocol to amplify rearranged TCR beta chain sequences. An Illumina MiSeq was used to sequence the TCRB libraries. Turning to the authors' computational methods: Demultiplexing, trimming and gene mapping were performed with the kit vendor's proprietary platform. Imported from immuneACCESS, the table was reduced by TCRdb to in-frame sequences with V and J called. These copies leave out some clones; in studies compared against another copy, an unresolved V gene accounts for under half, and the cause of the remainder is not known. The V and J calls and the clone size are those of that table, but D and trimming were determined from the DNA. In all, the sample holds approximately 47,000 clones, and around nine tenths of those were seen once. The top ten clonotypes cover under 7.5% of the sample.

The receptor's source is a woman in her thirties or forties with glioma. Sequenced material: PBMCs, taken from a glioma patient whose treatment included an IDH1 peptide vaccine. This sequence uses TRBV6-5 and TRBJ2-3; the D gene remains uncertain. The sequence in DNA is TGTGCCAGCAGGGCCGCATGGAGCACAGATACGCAGTATTTT. Its translation reads: CASRAAWSTDTQYF.